This T cell receptor beta chain was documented in a study of CD8 T cells in ankylosing spondylitis. Whole-study findings and limits: In reactive arthritis synovial fluid and blood, some motif variants had been reported before. Clones that were linked to disease were CD8+ and were relatively rare in peripheral blood. There was reportedly significant enrichment of clones that were disease-linked in matched ankylosing spondylitis synovial fluid. Blood from ankylosing spondylitis patients appeared to carry a characteristic roughly 8-variant TCR beta motif.

A few counts support this clonotype. As yet, its antigen is unknown. By quantitative 5'-RACE with molecular barcodes, the TCR beta libraries were made. Each CDR3 protein is one row after TCRdb ran MiXCR on the 5' RACE reads. This table has approximately 140,000 distinct CDR3 sequences, 15% to 20% appearing once. Sample: blood, either unsorted or a sorted T cell fraction (not recorded which). The receptor comes from a male donor with ankylosing spondylitis.

The CDR3 sequence is CASIRQGLPGELFF. As DNA, the CDR3 is TGTGCCAGCATCCGACAGGGCCTCCCCGGGGAGCTGTTTTTT. The rearrangement joins TRBV7-9 to TRBJ2-2, with 7 bases lining up with TRBD1. Per the germline V gene, CDR1 is SEHNR and CDR2 is FQNEAQ (reference sequence). The J segment lost 6 bases and the V segment lost 7 bases, leaving 8 bases of the junction unmatched. CDR3 length equals 14 residues.